The 3 T cell receptor beta chains presented below share a single source sample, sequenced in a study of shared clonotypes between healthy human individuals. Assay used: immunoSEQ multiplex PCR; TCRdb lists only in-frame clones, some missing. The table lists roughly 2,500,000 clones, approximately 94% of them singletons. The source material was naive CD4+ T cells from PBMCs. As to subset: CD45RA+ positively selected. The source of these receptors is a man aged 18 to 29 in good health. Some clones in this sample may be carry-over from other donors' samples.

V is TRBV28 and J is TRBJ1-1; D uncertain. Germline V gene lookup returns CDR1 MDHEN and CDR2 SYDVKM. Trimming removed 6 bases at V and 2 bases at J, with 16 bases between. CDR3 length: 15 amino acids. CDR3 region: CASSLKHRGNTEAFF. The CDR3 DNA reads TGTGCCAGCAGCCTGAAACACCGAGGTAACACTGAAGCTTTCTTT.

The chain employs TRBV11-2 and TRBJ2-1, with TRBD2 matching 7 bases. The CDR3 has 15 residues. V lost 0 bases, J lost 6 bases, and 5 bases stayed unmatched. In germline, CDR1 is SGHAT, CDR2 FQNNGV. The CDR3 sequence: CASSLDWDYSNEQFF. The CDR3 region has the DNA TGTGCCAGCAGCTTAGACTGGGACTACTCCAATGAGCAGTTCTTC.

Concerning this clone itself: The same CDR3 also results from other DNA sequences found in this sample. The chain couples TRBV20-1 to TRBJ2-7; no definite D call. Germline V gene data show CDR1 as DFQATT and CDR2 as SNEGSKA (reference sequence). V was pared by 5 bases and J by 3 bases, with 5 bases between. The CDR3 consists of 10 residues. CDR3 DNA sequence: TGCAGTGCTGGGGACTACGAGCAGTACTTC. It yields the protein CSAGDYEQYF.